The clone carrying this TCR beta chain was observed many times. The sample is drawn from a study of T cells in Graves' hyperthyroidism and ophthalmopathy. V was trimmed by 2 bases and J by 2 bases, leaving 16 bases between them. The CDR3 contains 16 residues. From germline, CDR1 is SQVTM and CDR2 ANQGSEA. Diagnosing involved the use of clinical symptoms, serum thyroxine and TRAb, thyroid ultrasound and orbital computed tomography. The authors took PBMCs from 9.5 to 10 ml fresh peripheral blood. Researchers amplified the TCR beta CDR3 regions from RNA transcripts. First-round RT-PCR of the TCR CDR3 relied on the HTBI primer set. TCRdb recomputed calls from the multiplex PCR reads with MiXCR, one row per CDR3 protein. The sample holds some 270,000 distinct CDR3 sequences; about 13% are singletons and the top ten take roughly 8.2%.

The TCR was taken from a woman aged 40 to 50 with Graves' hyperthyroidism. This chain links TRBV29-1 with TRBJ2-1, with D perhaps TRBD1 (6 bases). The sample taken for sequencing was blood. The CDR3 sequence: CSVEYEGGAAYNEQFF. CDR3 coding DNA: TGCAGCGTTGAATATGAAGGGGGAGCGGCCTACAATGAGCAGTTCTTC.